Sequencing of this T cell receptor beta chain was carried out in a study of STAT5B mutations in CD4+ large granular lymphocyte leukemia. The CDR3 sequence is 16 residues long. Germline V gives CDR1 SEHNR, CDR2 FQNEAQ (reference sequence). The V gene lost 5 bases and the J gene lost 5 bases, with 19 bases spanning the gap. This clone was counted a few times. Sequencing was at survey level. The data were produced by immunoSEQ multiplex PCR, yet TCRdb's version contains in-frame clones alone and is incomplete. The data show about 36,000 clones, with more than 65% seen just once and roughly 2.3% held by the top ten.

Sequencing used CD4+ T cells from blood buffy coats. The genes are TRBV7-9 and TRBJ1-5; weak D call: TRBD1 (5 bases). The clonotype originates from a human donor in good health. CDR3 nucleotides: TGTGCCAGCAGCCAATGGGTAGGGGACCAGGATCAGCCCCAGCATTTT. Protein product: CASSQWVGDQDQPQHF.